These 32 T cell receptor beta chains were all obtained from the same sample, sequenced in a study of OX40 agonist ivuxolimab in advanced cancers. Assay used: immunoSEQ multiplex PCR; TCRdb lists only in-frame clones, some missing. The sample lists 65,000 to 70,000 clones, nearly 90% occurring once. The specimen was CD4+ or CD8+ T cells sorted from blood, collected in a trial of the OX40 agonist ivuxolimab. These receptors came from an adult with an advanced solid tumor such as melanoma, head and neck, liver or kidney cancer.

The V call is TRBV18, the J call TRBJ2-3; TRBD2 agrees at 9 bases. The CDR3 has 17 amino acids. The V gene's germline CDR1 is KGHSH and CDR2 LQKENI. J was trimmed by 0 bases and V by 5 bases; bases with no gene match: 9. The chain's CDR3 is CASSALLAGRSTDTQYF. CDR3 DNA: TGTGCCAGCTCAGCCTTACTAGCGGGCCGGAGCACAGATACGCAGTATTTT. The full variable domain, with the rest looked up from reference TRBV18 and TRBJ2-3, is NAGVMQNPRHLVRRRGQEARLRCSPMKGHSHVYWYRQLPEEGLKFMVYLQKENIIDESGMPKERFSAEFPKEGPSILRIQQVVRGDSAAYFCASSALLAGRSTDTQYFGPGTRLTVL.

V gene TRBV18 combines with J gene TRBJ1-1, with D hard to call. Germline lookup yields CDR1 KGHSH and CDR2 LQKENI. V was trimmed by 5 bases and J by 0 bases, leaving 7 bases between them. This CDR3 contains 13 residues. In nucleotides, the CDR3 is TGTGCCAGCTCAGGCGCAGTGAACACTGAAGCTTTCTTT. It codes for CASSGAVNTEAFF.

V and J are TRBV10-3 and TRBJ2-7; D unclear. CDR1 ENHRY and CDR2 SYGVKD come from the germline V gene. V lost 6 bases, J lost 1 base, and 10 bases lay in between. The CDR3 totals 13 residues. The CDR3 DNA reads TGTGCCATCAGGCCGGACCCGTCCTACGAGCAGTACTTC. Its protein product is CAIRPDPSYEQYF.

This clone has a single count. This sequence joins TRBV20-1 and TRBJ2-1; D not certain. V gave up 2 bases and J gave up 6 bases, with 5 bases separating them. The CDR3 length is 11 residues. Germline V gene data show CDR1 as DFQATT and CDR2 as SNEGSKA (reference sequence). The DNA of the CDR3 is TGCAGTGCTAGACGGCTCAATGAGCAGTTCTTC. Its translation is CSARRLNEQFF.

This chain links TRBV14 with TRBJ2-7, with a weak D call TRBD1 (5 bases). The CDR3 runs 17 residues. Germline V gene sequence: CDR1 SGHDN, CDR2 FVKESK. Trimming shortened V by 0 bases and J by 5 bases, and 20 bases separated the two germline ends. The CDR3 bases are TGTGCCAGCAGCCAAGATAGAAGGGGTTTTCGACGCGACGAGCAGTACTTC. This sequence encodes CASSQDRRGFRRDEQYF.

The chain has TRBV25-1 and TRBJ2-2; TRBD2 is a possible D gene (6 bases). This CDR3 is 15 amino acids long. In germline, CDR1 is MGHDK, CDR2 SYGVNS. Between the trimmed V and J ends, which lost 3 bases and 4 bases, there was a span of 12 bases. The CDR3 sequence: CASSDSAAGTGELFF. DNA of the CDR3: TGTGCCAGCAGTGATAGCGCAGCGGGCACCGGGGAGCTGTTTTTT.

The gene calls are TRBV4-3 and TRBJ1-5; D gene ambiguous. This CDR3 region has 13 residues. In germline, CDR1 is LGHNA, CDR2 YSLEER. The V end lost 0 bases, the J end lost 5 bases, and 5 bases lay between the germline ends. The CDR3: CASSQDTDQPQHF. The CDR3 nucleotides read TGCGCCAGCAGCCAAGATACAGATCAGCCCCAGCATTTT.

The V gene is TRBV6-1, the J gene TRBJ2-5, with D possibly matching TRBD1 (6 bases). The CDR3 length is 16 residues. Per germline, CDR1 MNHNS and CDR2 SASEGT. Trimming cost V 1 base and J 5 bases, with 17 bases left between them. The CDR3 spells CASSEGQVQPWETQYF. CDR3 nucleotides: TGTGCCAGCAGTGAAGGACAGGTACAGCCCTGGGAGACCCAGTACTTC.

The genes are TRBV7-9 and TRBJ2-5, with 7 bases fitting TRBD2. Germline V gene data show CDR1 as SEHNR and CDR2 as FQNEAQ (reference sequence). This CDR3 spans 15 amino acids. Trimming removed 5 bases from V and 5 bases from J; junction bases left unmatched: 11. Written as DNA, the CDR3 is TGTGCCAGCAGCGGGACCTGGCGGGAGAGGGAGACCCAGTACTTC. This gives the protein CASSGTWRERETQYF.

The rearrangement joins TRBV4-1 to TRBJ2-1, with D possibly TRBD2 on 6 matching bases. V gave up 1 base and J gave up 6 bases, with 13 bases separating them. The CDR3 sequence is 15 residues long. Germline V gene data show CDR1 as MGHRA and CDR2 as YSYEKL. Written as DNA, the CDR3 is TGCGCCAGCAGCCAAGCCCGGGAGAGAATCAATGAGCAGTTCTTC. Translated, it gives CASSQARERINEQFF.

This clone has just one count. The gene calls are TRBV5-1 and TRBJ1-2; D gene unclear. Germline V gene sequence: CDR1 SGHRS, CDR2 YFSETQ. Trimming removed 0 bases from V and 6 bases from J, with 6 bases in between. The CDR3 loop spans 12 amino acids. Here the CDR3 reads CASSLDRHGYTF. Written as DNA, the CDR3 is TGCGCCAGCAGCTTGGACAGACATGGCTACACCTTC.

This chain connects TRBV10-3 to TRBJ2-5, with D possibly being TRBD2 (5 bases). Trimming removed 8 bases from V and 3 bases from J, with 13 bases in between. CDR1 is ENHRY and CDR2 is SYGVKD in the germline V gene. The CDR3 contains 13 residues. The CDR3 DNA follows: TGTGCCATCGGCGAGGGAGTGAAAGAGACCCAGTACTTC. Translated, it gives CAIGEGVKETQYF.

This sequence joins TRBV4-2 and TRBJ1-6; D perhaps matches TRBD1 (5 bases). The germline V and J ends were trimmed by 3 bases and 8 bases, with 8 bases remaining between them. The germline CDR1 and CDR2 sequences are LGHNA and YNFKEQ. CDR3 size: 13 residues. CDR3 residues: CASSQGGDSPLHF. The DNA of the CDR3 is TGTGCCAGCAGCCAGGGGGGGGATTCACCCCTCCACTTT.

This clone was counted a few times. This chain connects TRBV29-1 to TRBJ1-2, with a weak D call TRBD1 (5 bases). Per germline, CDR1 SQVTM and CDR2 ANQGSEA. V was shortened by 4 bases and J by 5 bases, with 11 bases between the two germline ends. CDR3 length: 12 amino acids. The CDR3 DNA reads TGCAGCGTTGCTTCAGGGAAATATGGCTACACCTTC. Amino acids: CSVASGKYGYTF.

The chain joins TRBV7-3 to TRBJ2-1; 8 bases are a match to TRBD2. The CDR3 has 16 amino acids. Germline loops: CDR1 SGHTA, CDR2 FQGTGA. V lost 0 bases to trimming and J lost 7 bases; unmatched junction nucleotides: 8. CDR3 in DNA: TGTGCCAGCAGCTTAACGGGGACTAGGTTGTTGAATGAGCAGTTCTTC. The encoded protein is CASSLTGTRLLNEQFF.

This chain joins TRBV7-3 and TRBJ2-3, with TRBD2 identical over 7 bases. The CDR3 loop spans 15 amino acids. V shed 2 bases, J shed 2 bases, and the junction held 4 bases outside the gene matches. In germline, CDR1 is SGHTA, CDR2 FQGTGA. CDR3 DNA: TGTGCCAGCAGCTTACAACGGGGGGACACAGATACGCAGTATTTT. Translating it yields CASSLQRGDTDTQYF.

The chain combines TRBV6-5 with TRBJ1-2, with TRBD1 matching over 8 bases. Germline V gene sequence: CDR1 MNHEY, CDR2 SVGAGI. The J segment lost 3 bases and the V segment lost 5 bases, leaving 2 bases of the junction unmatched. The CDR3 consists of 13 residues. CDR3 residues: CASSEDRDYGYTF. The CDR3 DNA reads TGTGCCAGCAGTGAGGACAGGGACTATGGCTACACCTTC.

This rearrangement joins TRBV10-3 to TRBJ2-2, with D uncertain. V lost 5 bases and J 7 bases, leaving 8 bases between the germline ends. The CDR3 contains 12 residues. Per germline, CDR1 ENHRY and CDR2 SYGVKD. CDR3 in amino acids: CAISTPLGELFF. CDR3 DNA sequence: TGTGCCATCAGTACTCCCCTCGGGGAGCTGTTTTTT.

The rearrangement uses TRBV6-6 and TRBJ1-1; D gene ambiguous. The CDR3 is made up of 14 amino acids. Trimming shortened V by 5 bases and J by 1 base, and 11 bases separated the two germline ends. Germline V gives CDR1 MNHNY, CDR2 SVGAGI (reference sequence). The CDR3 protein is CASSSPSANTEAFF. CDR3 bases: TGTGCCAGCAGTAGCCCTTCGGCGAACACTGAAGCTTTCTTT.

The CDR3, as DNA: TGTGCCAGCAGCTTAACTCCAGACGGAAATCAGCCCCAGCATTTT. Its translation: CASSLTPDGNQPQHF. The gene calls are TRBV7-2 and TRBJ1-5; D is ambiguous. The CDR3 is 15 amino acids. The V gene's germline CDR1 is SGHTA and CDR2 FQGNSA. Between the trimmed V and J ends, which lost 2 bases and 4 bases, there was a span of 12 bases.

The J gene is TRBJ2-1, the V gene TRBV6-5; 8 nucleotides agree with TRBD2. This CDR3 comprises 15 residues. The V gene's germline CDR1 is MNHEY and CDR2 SVGAGI. J was trimmed by 3 bases and V by 6 bases; bases with no gene match: 7. CDR3 protein: CASSSGTRSYNEQFF. CDR3 coding DNA: TGTGCCAGCAGCTCCGGGACTAGAAGCTACAATGAGCAGTTCTTC.

The chain employs TRBV12-5 and TRBJ2-1; 9 positions match TRBD2. In germline, CDR1 is LGHNT, CDR2 FRNRAP. The CDR3 contains 15 residues. The trim removed 1 base at V and 5 bases at J, leaving 3 bases unmatched. Here the CDR3 reads CASGLGSGRNNEQFF. The DNA for the CDR3 is TGTGCTAGTGGTTTGGGTAGCGGGAGAAACAATGAGCAGTTCTTC.

V is TRBV10-3 and J is TRBJ1-2; tentative D call: TRBD1 (5 bases). V was clipped by 4 bases and J by 0 bases, with 9 bases between them. CDR3 length: 14 amino acids. Germline V gene sequence: CDR1 ENHRY, CDR2 SYGVKD. The CDR3 nucleotides are TGTGCCATCAGTGCAGGGAGAACTAACTATGGCTACACCTTC. It specifies CAISAGRTNYGYTF.

The V gene is TRBV5-1, the J gene TRBJ2-3, with TRBD2 as a possible D gene (6 bases). Germline CDR1 is SGHRS and CDR2 is YFSETQ. This CDR3 has 17 residues. Trimming removed 0 bases at V and 3 bases at J, with 17 bases between. CDR3 sequence reads: CASSLADRGSRTDTQYF. CDR3 nucleotide sequence: TGCGCCAGCAGCTTGGCCGATCGGGGGAGTAGAACAGATACGCAGTATTTT.

The rearrangement links TRBV2 to TRBJ2-1, with 7 bases identical to TRBD1. Germline CDR1 SNHLY, CDR2 FYNNEI. This CDR3 contains 16 residues. With V trimmed by 9 bases and J by 3 bases, 14 bases remained unmatched. CDR3 residues: CASSEGARGYYNEQFF. The CDR3 DNA follows: TGTGCCAGTTCAGAGGGGGCCCGAGGATACTACAATGAGCAGTTCTTC.

The chain recombines TRBV2 with TRBJ1-1, with D hard to call. Trimming stripped 7 bases from V and 1 base from J, with 10 bases between. CDR3 length equals 13 residues. Looked up from germline, CDR1 is SNHLY and CDR2 is FYNNEI. The CDR3 reads CASTQTRNTEAFF. In DNA, the CDR3 is TGTGCCAGCACCCAGACTAGGAACACTGAAGCTTTCTTT.

The V and J genes are TRBV19 and TRBJ1-1; 7 nucleotides align to TRBD1. This CDR3 is built from 13 residues. The germline V gene has CDR1 LNHDA and CDR2 SQIVND (reference sequence). The trim removed 3 bases at V and 5 bases at J, leaving 3 bases unmatched. The DNA of the CDR3 is TGTGCCAGTAGTATCGACAGGGTTACTGAAGCTTTCTTT. Translated, it gives CASSIDRVTEAFF.

This clone was recorded only once. The rearrangement joins TRBV20-1 to TRBJ2-5; 7 bases match TRBD1. V trimming: 8 bases; J trimming: 4 bases; junction bases outside the gene matches: 4. Germline assignment: CDR1 DFQATT and CDR2 SNEGSKA (reference sequence). CDR3 length equals 11 residues. The CDR3 is CSTGDSETQYF. The CDR3 DNA reads TGCAGTACAGGGGATTCAGAGACCCAGTACTTC.

The CDR3 loop reads CASSWETGSAFF. In nucleotides, the CDR3 is TGCGCCAGCAGCTGGGAGACAGGTTCGGCTTTCTTT. J is TRBJ1-1 and V is TRBV5-1; possible D gene TRBD1, 6 bases. Germline values: CDR1 SGHRS, CDR2 YFSETQ. The CDR3 totals 12 residues. The V end lost 3 bases, the J end lost 11 bases, and 14 bases lay between the germline ends.

The chain has TRBV5-1 and TRBJ2-5; D is unresolved. Trimming stripped 5 bases from V and 0 bases from J, with 11 bases between. The CDR3 runs to 14 residues. The germline V gene has CDR1 SGHRS and CDR2 YFSETQ. The CDR3 DNA follows: TGCGCCAGCAGGGGTGAAGCACACCAAGAGACCCAGTACTTC. Translating gives CASRGEAHQETQYF.

V is TRBV5-4 and J is TRBJ1-6; 7 bases fit TRBD1. This CDR3 comprises 16 residues. Germline CDR1 SGHNT, CDR2 YYREEE (reference sequence). V gave up 4 bases and J gave up 10 bases; unmatched junction bases: 14. CDR3: CASSQTGRAFGSPLHF. In DNA form, the CDR3 reads TGTGCCAGCAGCCAGACAGGGAGGGCTTTTGGATCACCCCTCCACTTT.

CDR3 protein: CASSISGIKGADTQYF. In DNA, the CDR3 is TGTGCCAGCAGCATATCCGGGATCAAGGGCGCAGATACGCAGTATTTT. The gene calls are TRBV5-6 and TRBJ2-3, with D tentatively TRBD2 (5 bases). This CDR3 region has 16 residues. The V gene's germline CDR1 is SGHDT and CDR2 YYEEEE. Deletions cut 4 bases from V and 4 bases from J, with 19 bases between.